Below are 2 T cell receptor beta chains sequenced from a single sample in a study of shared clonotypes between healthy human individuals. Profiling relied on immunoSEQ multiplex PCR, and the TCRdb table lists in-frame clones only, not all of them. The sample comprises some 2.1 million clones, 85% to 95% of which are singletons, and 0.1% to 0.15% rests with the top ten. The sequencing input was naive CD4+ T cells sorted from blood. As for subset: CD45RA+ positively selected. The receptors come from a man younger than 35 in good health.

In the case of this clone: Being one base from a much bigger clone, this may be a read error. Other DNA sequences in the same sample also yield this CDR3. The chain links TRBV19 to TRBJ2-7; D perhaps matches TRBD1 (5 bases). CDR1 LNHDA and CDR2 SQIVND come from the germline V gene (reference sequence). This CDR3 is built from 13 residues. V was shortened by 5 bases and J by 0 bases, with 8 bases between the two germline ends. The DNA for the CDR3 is TGTGCCAGTAGTCTTGGGGCCTCCTACGAGCAGTACTTC. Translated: CASSLGASYEQYF.

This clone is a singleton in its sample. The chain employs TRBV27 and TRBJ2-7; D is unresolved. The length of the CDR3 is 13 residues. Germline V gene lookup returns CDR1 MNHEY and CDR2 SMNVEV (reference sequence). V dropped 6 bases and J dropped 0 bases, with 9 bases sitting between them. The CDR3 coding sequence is TGTGCCAGCAGGGCCCTTCCCTCCTACGAGCAGTACTTC. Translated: CASRALPSYEQYF.